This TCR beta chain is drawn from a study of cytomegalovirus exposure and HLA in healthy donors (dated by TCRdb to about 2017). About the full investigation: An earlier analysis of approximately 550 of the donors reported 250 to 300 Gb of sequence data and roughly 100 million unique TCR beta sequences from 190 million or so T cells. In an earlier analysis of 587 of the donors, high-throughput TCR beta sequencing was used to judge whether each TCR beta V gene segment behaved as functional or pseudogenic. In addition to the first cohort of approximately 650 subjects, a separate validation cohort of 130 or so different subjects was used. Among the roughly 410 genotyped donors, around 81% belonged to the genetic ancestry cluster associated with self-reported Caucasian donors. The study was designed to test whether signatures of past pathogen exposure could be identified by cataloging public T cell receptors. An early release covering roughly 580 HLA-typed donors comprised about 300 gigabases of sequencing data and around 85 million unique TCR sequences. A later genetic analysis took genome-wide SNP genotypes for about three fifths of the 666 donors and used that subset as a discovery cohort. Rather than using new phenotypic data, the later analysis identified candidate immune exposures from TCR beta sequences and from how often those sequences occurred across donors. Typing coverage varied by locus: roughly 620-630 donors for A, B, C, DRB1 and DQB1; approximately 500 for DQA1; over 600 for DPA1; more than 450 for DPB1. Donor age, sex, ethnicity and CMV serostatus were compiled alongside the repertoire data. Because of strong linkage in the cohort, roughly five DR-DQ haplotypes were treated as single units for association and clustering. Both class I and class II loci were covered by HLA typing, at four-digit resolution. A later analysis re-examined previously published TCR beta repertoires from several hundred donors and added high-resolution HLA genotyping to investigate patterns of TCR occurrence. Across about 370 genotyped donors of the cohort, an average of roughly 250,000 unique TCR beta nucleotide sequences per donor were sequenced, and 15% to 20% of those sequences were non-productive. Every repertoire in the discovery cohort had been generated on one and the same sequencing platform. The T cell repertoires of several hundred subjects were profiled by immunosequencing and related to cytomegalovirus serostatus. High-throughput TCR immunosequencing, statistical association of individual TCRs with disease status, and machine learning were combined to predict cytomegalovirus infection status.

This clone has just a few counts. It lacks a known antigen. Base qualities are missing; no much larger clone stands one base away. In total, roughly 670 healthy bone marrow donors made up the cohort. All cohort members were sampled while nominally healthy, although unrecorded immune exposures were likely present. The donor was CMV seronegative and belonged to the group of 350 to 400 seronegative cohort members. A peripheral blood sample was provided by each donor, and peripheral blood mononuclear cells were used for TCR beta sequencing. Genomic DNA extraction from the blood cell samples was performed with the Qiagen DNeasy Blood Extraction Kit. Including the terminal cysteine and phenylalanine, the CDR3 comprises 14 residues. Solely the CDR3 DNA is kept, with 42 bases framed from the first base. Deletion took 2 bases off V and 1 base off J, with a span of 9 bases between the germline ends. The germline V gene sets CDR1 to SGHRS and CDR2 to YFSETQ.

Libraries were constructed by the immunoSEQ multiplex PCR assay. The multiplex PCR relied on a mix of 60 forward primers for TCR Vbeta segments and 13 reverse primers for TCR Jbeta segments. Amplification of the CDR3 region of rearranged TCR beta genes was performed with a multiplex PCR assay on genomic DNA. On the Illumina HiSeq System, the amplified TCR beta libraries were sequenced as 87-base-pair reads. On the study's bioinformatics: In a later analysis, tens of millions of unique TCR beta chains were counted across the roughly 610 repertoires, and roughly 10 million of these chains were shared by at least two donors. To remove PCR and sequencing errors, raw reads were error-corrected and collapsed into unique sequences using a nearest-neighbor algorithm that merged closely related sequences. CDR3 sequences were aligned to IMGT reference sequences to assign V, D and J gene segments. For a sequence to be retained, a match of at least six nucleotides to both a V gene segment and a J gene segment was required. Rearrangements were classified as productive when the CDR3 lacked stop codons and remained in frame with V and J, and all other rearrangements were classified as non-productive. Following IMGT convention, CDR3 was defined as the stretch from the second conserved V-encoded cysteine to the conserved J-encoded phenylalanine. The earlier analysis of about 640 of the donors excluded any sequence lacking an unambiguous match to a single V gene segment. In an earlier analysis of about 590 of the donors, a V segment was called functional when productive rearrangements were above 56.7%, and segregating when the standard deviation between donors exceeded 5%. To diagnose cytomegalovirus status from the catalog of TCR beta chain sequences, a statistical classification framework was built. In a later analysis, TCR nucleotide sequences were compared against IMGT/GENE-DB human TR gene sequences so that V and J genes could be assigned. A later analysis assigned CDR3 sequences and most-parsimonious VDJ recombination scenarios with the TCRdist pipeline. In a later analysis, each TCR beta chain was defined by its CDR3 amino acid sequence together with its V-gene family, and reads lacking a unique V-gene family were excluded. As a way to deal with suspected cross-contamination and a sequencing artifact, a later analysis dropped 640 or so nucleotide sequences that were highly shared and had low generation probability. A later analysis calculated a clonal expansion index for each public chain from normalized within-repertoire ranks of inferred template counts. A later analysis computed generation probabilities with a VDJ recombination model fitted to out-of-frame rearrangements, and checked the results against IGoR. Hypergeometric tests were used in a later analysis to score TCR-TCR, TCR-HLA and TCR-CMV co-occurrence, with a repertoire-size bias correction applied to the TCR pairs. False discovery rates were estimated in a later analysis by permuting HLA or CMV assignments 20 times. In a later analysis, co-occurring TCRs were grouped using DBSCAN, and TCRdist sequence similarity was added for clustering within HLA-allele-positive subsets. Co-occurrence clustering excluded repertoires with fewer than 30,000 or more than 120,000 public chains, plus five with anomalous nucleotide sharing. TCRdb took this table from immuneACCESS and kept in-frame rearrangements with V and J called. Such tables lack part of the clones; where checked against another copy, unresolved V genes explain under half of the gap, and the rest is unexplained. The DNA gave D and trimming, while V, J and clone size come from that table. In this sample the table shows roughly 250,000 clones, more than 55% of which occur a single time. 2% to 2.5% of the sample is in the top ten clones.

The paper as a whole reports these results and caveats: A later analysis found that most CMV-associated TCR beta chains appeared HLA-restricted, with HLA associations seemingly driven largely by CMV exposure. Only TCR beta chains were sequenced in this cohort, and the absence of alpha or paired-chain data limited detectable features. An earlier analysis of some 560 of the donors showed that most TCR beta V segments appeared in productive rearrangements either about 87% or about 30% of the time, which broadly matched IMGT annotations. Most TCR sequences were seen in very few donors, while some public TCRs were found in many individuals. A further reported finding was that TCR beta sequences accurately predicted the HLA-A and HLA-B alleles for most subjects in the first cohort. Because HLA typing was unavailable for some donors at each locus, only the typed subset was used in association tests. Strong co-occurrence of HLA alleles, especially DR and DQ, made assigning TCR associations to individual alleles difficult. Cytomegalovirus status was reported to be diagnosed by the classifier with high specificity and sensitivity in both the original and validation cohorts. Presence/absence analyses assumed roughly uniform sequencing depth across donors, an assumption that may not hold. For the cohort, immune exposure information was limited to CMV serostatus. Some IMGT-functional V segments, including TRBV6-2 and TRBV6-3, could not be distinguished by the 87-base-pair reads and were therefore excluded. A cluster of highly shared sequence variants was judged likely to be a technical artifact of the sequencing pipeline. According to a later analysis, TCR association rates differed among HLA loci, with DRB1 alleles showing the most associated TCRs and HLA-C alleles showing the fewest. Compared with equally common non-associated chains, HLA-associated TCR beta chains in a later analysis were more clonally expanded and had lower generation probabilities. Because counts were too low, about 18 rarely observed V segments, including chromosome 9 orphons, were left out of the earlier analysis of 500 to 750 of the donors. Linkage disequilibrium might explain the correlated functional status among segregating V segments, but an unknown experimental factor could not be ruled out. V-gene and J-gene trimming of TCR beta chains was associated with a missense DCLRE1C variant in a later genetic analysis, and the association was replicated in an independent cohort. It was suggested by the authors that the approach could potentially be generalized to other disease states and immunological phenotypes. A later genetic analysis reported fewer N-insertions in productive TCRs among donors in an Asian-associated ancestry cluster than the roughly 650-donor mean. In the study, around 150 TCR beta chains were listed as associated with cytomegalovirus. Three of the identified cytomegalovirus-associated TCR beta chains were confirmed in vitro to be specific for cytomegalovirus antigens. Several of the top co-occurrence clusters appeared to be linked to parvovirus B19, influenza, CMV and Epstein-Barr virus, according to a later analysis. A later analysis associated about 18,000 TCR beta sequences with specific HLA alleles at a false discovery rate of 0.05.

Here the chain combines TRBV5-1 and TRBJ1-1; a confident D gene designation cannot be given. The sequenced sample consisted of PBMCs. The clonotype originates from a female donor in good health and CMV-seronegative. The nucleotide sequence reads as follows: TGCGCCAGCAGCTTAGCCGGGGAGAACACTGAAGCTTTCTTT. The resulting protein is CASSLAGENTEAFF.